The rows below give T cell receptor beta chains drawn from one sample of a study of T-cell memory formation after mild COVID-19. TCRdb reprocessed the 5' RACE reads via MiXCR and lists one record per CDR3 protein. The profile covers 550,000 to 600,000 distinct CDR3 sequences, with roughly 17% appearing a single time and about 8.1% taken by the ten largest. The sample was PBMCs or a T cell subset sorted from them (not recorded which). These receptors came from an adult woman who had mild COVID-19 (a few samples of this study predate the infection). Cell type and time point are not known. CDR3s include the opening cysteine and the closing phenylalanine or tryptophan. Each record gives: clone size, J gene, D gene, V gene, CDR3 DNA, CDR3 protein. The D gene is left open where the match is weak. Clone sizes are given selectively: once, few, many, or a class where the clone is expanded.

. TRBJ2-7 TRBD1 TRBV7-8 TGTGCCAGCACCACTGTCGGGACAGGCGCCTACGAGCAGTACTTC CASTTVGTGAYEQYF
few TRBJ1-1 TRBD1 TRBV13 TGTGCCAGCAGCTCTACCAGGGGGAGGACTGAAGCTTTCTTT CASSSTRGRTEAFF
. TRBJ2-1 TRBD2 TRBV6-5 TGTGCCAGCAGTTACGGGCTAGCGGGGGGGTACAATGAGCAGTTCTTC CASSYGLAGGYNEQFF
few TRBJ2-5 . TRBV7-9 TGTGCCAGCAGCCGACGGACCCAAGAGACCCAGTACTTC CASSRRTQETQYF
. TRBJ2-1 . TRBV5-1 TGCGCCAGCAGCTTGGCCGGGCAGGAGCAGTTCTTC CASSLAGQEQFF
. TRBJ1-2 TRBD1 TRBV5-5 TGTGCCAGCAGCTTGCAGGGGGAGGGGAACTATGGCTACACCTTC CASSLQGEGNYGYTF
many TRBJ2-2 . TRBV6-5 TGTGCCAGCAGTTACTTATTAACCACCGGGGAGCTGTTTTTT CASSYLLTTGELFF
. TRBJ2-1 . TRBV7-6 TGTGCCAGCAGCCGTTTCCGGGACTCCATAGATGAGCAGTTCTTC CASSRFRDSIDEQFF
few TRBJ2-5 . TRBV6-5 TGTGCCAGCAGGATGACTGTGACTAGCCAAGAGACCCAGTACTTC CASRMTVTSQETQYF
. TRBJ2-7 . TRBV20-1 TGCAGTGCTGGAGGACACACCCAAGAGCAGTACTTC CSAGGHTQEQYF
few TRBJ1-1 . TRBV20-1 TGCAGTGCTAGTTTTCAGTCGAACACTGAAGCTTTCTTT CSASFQSNTEAFF
. TRBJ2-5 . TRBV5-5 TGTGCCAGCAGCTTTGAAATGGTGGAGACCCAGTACTTC CASSFEMVETQYF
many TRBJ2-1 . TRBV5-1 TGCGCCAGCAGCTTAAGCGGTCTCTCCTACAATGAGCAGTTCTTC CASSLSGLSYNEQFF
few TRBJ2-2 TRBD2 TRBV5-4 TGTGCCAGCAGCTTTGGCGGGAGTGGCACCGGGGAGCTGTTTTTT CASSFGGSGTGELFF
. TRBJ1-1 . TRBV18 TGTGCCAGCTCACCAGGCTCAGTGGACACTGAAGCTTTCTTT CASSPGSVDTEAFF
. TRBJ2-3 . TRBV19 TGTGCCACCCGCACAGATACGCAGTATTTT CATRTDTQYF
. TRBJ2-1 . TRBV6-6 TGTGCCAGCAGTTACTCGGCAGATTACAATGAGCAGTTCTTC CASSYSADYNEQFF
many TRBJ2-7 . TRBV5-1 TGCGCCAGCAGCCTAGGGACAGAAGGAGGGGAGCAGTACTTC CASSLGTEGGEQYF
. TRBJ1-6 TRBD1 TRBV4-3 TGCGCCAGCAGCCAATTCCCGAGGGGACAGGGGCACAGCTCCTATAATTCACCCCTCCACTTT CASSQFPRGQGHSSYNSPLHF
. TRBJ2-2 . TRBV11-3 TGTGCCAGCAGCTTAGAGGGCAGTAACACCGGGGAGCTGTTTTTT CASSLEGSNTGELFF
. TRBJ1-1 . TRBV29-1 TGCAGCGTTTCCAGGGGAAACACTGAAGCTTTCTTT CSVSRGNTEAFF
few TRBJ1-3 . TRBV7-9 TGTGCCAGCAGCTTTTCTACTGGAAACACCATATATTTT CASSFSTGNTIYF
. TRBJ2-1 TRBD2 TRBV15 TGTGCCACCAGCAGAGCAGTGGCGGTAGCGGGAACTCTGGGGAGTGAGCAGTTCTTC CATSRAVAVAGTLGSEQFF
few TRBJ1-2 . TRBV29-1 TGCAGCGTTGAAGATCGGGAGGGGAGTGGCTACACCTTC CSVEDREGSGYTF
many TRBJ2-2 . TRBV5-5 TGTGCCAGCAGCGTCCGCCTGGGCGGGGTGAACACCGGGGAGCTGTTTTTT CASSVRLGGVNTGELFF
few TRBJ2-7 TRBD2 TRBV12-5 TGTGCTAGTGGTTTGGACCCGGGACGTTGGAGCGGGAGTGTCTCCTACGAGCAGTACTTC CASGLDPGRWSGSVSYEQYF
. TRBJ2-2 TRBD2 TRBV5-4 TGTGCCAGCAGCTTGAAGCGGGGGTTGGCGGGTACCGGGGAGCTGTTTTTT CASSLKRGLAGTGELFF
. TRBJ2-7 . TRBV7-9 TGTGCCAGCACTCGAATAGACGGGGGTAGAAGCTACGAGCAGTACTTC CASTRIDGGRSYEQYF
few TRBJ2-7 . TRBV7-9 TGTGCCAGCAGCTTAGAAATTGGGTGGAGCTCCTACGAGCAGTACTTC CASSLEIGWSSYEQYF
few TRBJ2-7 TRBD2 TRBV4-1 TGCGCCAGCAGCCAAGGTTTTAGCGGGGCCTACGAGCAGTACTTC CASSQGFSGAYEQYF
few TRBJ1-1 . TRBV7-9 TGTGCCAGCAGCTCCCGGGGGAGCGGTCTAGAAGCTTTCTTT CASSSRGSGLEAFF
few TRBJ1-2 . TRBV5-1 TGCGCCAGGCCCCGGGACGGTTATGGCTACACCTTC CARPRDGYGYTF
. TRBJ1-1 . TRBV5-1 TGCGCCAGCAGCTTGAGTAACAACATGAACACTGAAGCTTTCTTT CASSLSNNMNTEAFF
few TRBJ2-1 . TRBV7-9 TGTGCCATGCAGGGCAGCGGACGCTCCTACAATGAGCAGTTCTTC CAMQGSGRSYNEQFF
few TRBJ2-5 . TRBV4-2 TGTGCCAGCAGCCAAGTAAAGACATTAGGTCAAGAGACCCAGTACTTC CASSQVKTLGQETQYF
few TRBJ2-1 TRBD2 TRBV6-5 TGTGCCAGCAGTTACAGTATTCCTAGCGGGAGGACCAATGAGCAGTTCTTC CASSYSIPSGRTNEQFF
few TRBJ1-1 . TRBV21-1 TGTGCCAGCAGCAAGGAGGGTAATTGGGACACTGAAGCTTTCTTT CASSKEGNWDTEAFF
. TRBJ1-2 . TRBV12-3/TRBV12-4 TGTGCCAGCAGTTTTACGGCTAACTATGGCTACACCTTC CASSFTANYGYTF
many TRBJ2-5 . TRBV5-1 TGCGCCAGCAGCGCTACACCTCAAGAGACCCAGTACTTC CASSATPQETQYF
many TRBJ1-1 . TRBV29-1 TGCAGCGTGGGGTTCGGGGGGCCCAGAGAGGGGACTGAAGCTTTCTTT CSVGFGGPREGTEAFF
. TRBJ1-1 . TRBV5-6 TGTGCCAGCAGCTTTGGGTCAACGCGCACTGAAGCTTTCTTT CASSFGSTRTEAFF
. TRBJ1-1 . TRBV5-1 TGCGCCAGCAGCTTGCAAATCAGAACGCAGAACACTGAAGCTTTCTTT CASSLQIRTQNTEAFF
many TRBJ2-2 TRBD2 TRBV12-3/TRBV12-4 TGTGCCAGCAGTCTACCCCTCCTCGGACTAGCCGGGGAGCTGTTTTTT CASSLPLLGLAGELFF
few TRBJ1-1 . TRBV7-2 TGTGCCAGCAGCTTCTTCGACAGGCCGAACACTGAAGCTTTCTTT CASSFFDRPNTEAFF
many TRBJ2-1 TRBD1 TRBV3-1 TGTGCCAGCAGCCAAGATGAGGGACAGGGCTATTACAATGAGCAGTTCTTC CASSQDEGQGYYNEQFF